Each of the 21 T cell receptor beta chains below was sequenced from the same sample in a study of OX40 agonist ivuxolimab in advanced cancers. Measured with immunoSEQ multiplex PCR; TCRdb has only the in-frame clones, and not every one. This repertoire shows fewer than 90,000 clones, approximately 90% found once; its top ten account for around 0.4%. This specimen was CD4+ or CD8+ T cells sorted from blood, taken in a trial of the OX40 agonist ivuxolimab. The receptors come from an adult with an advanced solid tumor such as melanoma, head and neck, liver or kidney cancer.

The chain is built from TRBV19 and TRBJ2-7; D gene uncertain. CDR3 length: 12 residues. Between the trimmed V and J ends, which lost 3 bases and 4 bases, there was a span of 7 bases. Germline V gene lookup returns CDR1 LNHDA and CDR2 SQIVND (reference sequence). The CDR3 sequence: CASSINKYEQYF. The CDR3 DNA sequence: TGTGCCAGTAGTATCAATAAATACGAGCAGTACTTC.

The gene calls are TRBV5-6 and TRBJ2-3; D is perhaps TRBD2 (6 bases). There are 15 residues in the CDR3. V was clipped by 1 base and J by 0 bases, with 9 bases between them. Germline V lookup: CDR1 SGHDT, CDR2 YYEEEE. CDR3 sequence reads: CASSLIADSTDTQYF. DNA for the CDR3: TGTGCCAGCAGCTTGATAGCGGATAGCACAGATACGCAGTATTTT.

The J gene is TRBJ2-3, the V gene TRBV19, with 11 bases aligning to TRBD2. V lost 10 bases to trimming and J lost 1 base; unmatched junction nucleotides: 4. The CDR3 is 14 residues long. CDR1 and CDR2 from the germline V gene are LNHDA and SQIVND (reference sequence). Here the CDR3 reads CATSLAGGTDTQYF. The CDR3 coding sequence is TGTGCCACCTCACTAGCGGGGGGCACAGATACGCAGTATTTT.

This chain links TRBV7-8 with TRBJ2-1, with 7 bases matching TRBD1. This CDR3 has 15 amino acids. The J segment lost 5 bases and the V segment lost 2 bases, leaving 6 bases of the junction unmatched. Per germline, CDR1 SGHVS and CDR2 FQNEAQ. The CDR3 DNA follows: TGTGCCAGCAGCTTAACAACCGGGACAGACAATGAGCAGTTCTTC. This translates into CASSLTTGTDNEQFF.

V and J are TRBV6-1 and TRBJ2-7, with D perhaps matching TRBD1 or TRBD2 (5 bases each). The CDR3 is 17 residues long. Trimming took off 3 bases at V and 0 bases at J, with 18 bases between the two ends. Germline V gene data show CDR1 as MNHNS and CDR2 as SASEGT. In nucleotides, the CDR3 is TGTGCCAGCAGTGATCGACCAGGGACCTCCGACTCCTACGAGCAGTACTTC. It yields the protein CASSDRPGTSDSYEQYF.

There are a few counts of this clone. The chain joins TRBV19 to TRBJ2-7, with 9 bases aligning to TRBD1. The CDR3 length is 13 residues. V trimming: 7 bases; J trimming: 4 bases; junction bases outside the gene matches: 5. Germline lookup yields CDR1 LNHDA and CDR2 SQIVND (reference sequence). The CDR3 nucleotides are TGTGCCAGTAACAACAGGGGGCAGTACGAGCAGTACTTC. The encoded protein is CASNNRGQYEQYF.

The genes are TRBV27 and TRBJ1-2, with D perhaps TRBD1 (5 bases). The CDR3 covers 13 residues. From germline, CDR1 is MNHEY and CDR2 SMNVEV (reference sequence). With 5 bases removed from V and 5 bases from J, the gap between germline ends came to 12 bases. The CDR3 loop is CASSLAGGYGYTF. DNA for the CDR3: TGTGCCAGCAGTCTCGCGGGGGGGTATGGCTACACCTTC.

V gene TRBV7-6 combines with J gene TRBJ1-1, with D possibly TRBD1 on 5 matching bases. With 1 base removed from V and 4 bases from J, the gap between germline ends came to 13 bases. Germline loops: CDR1 SGHVS, CDR2 FNYEAQ. The CDR3 is 15 amino acids. Written as DNA, the CDR3 is TGTGCCAGCAGCTTAGGAGGGGCCAGGGCCACTGAAGCTTTCTTT. This sequence encodes CASSLGGARATEAFF. The whole variable domain, filled in from reference TRBV7-6 and TRBJ1-1, reads GAGVSQSPRYKVTKRGQDVALRCDPISGHVSLYWYRQALGQGPEFLTYFNYEAQQDKSGLPNDRFSAERPEGSISTLTIQRTEQRDSAMYRCASSLGGARATEAFFGQGTRLTVV.

DNA of the CDR3: TGCGCCAGCAGTGAAACAAATAGCAATCAGCCCCAGCATTTT. This translates into CASSETNSNQPQHF. This chain uses TRBV10-2 with TRBJ1-5; D not resolved. Germline V gene data show CDR1 as WSHSY and CDR2 as SAAADI. V was trimmed by 3 bases and J by 0 bases, leaving 6 bases between them. The CDR3 extends over 14 amino acids.

The chain is built from TRBV14 and TRBJ2-3, with 7 bases aligning to TRBD2. Trimming at V came to 0 bases and at J to 10 bases, leaving 10 bases not matched to a gene. The CDR3 consists of 15 residues. Germline CDR1 SGHDN, CDR2 FVKESK. The CDR3 region is CASSQDSREAGAQYF. The CDR3 nucleotides read TGTGCCAGCAGCCAAGATTCTCGGGAGGCTGGTGCGCAGTATTTT.

V and J are TRBV5-1 and TRBJ2-3; D gene ambiguous. CDR1 and CDR2 (germline): SGHRS, YFSETQ. The CDR3 spans 14 residues. The V gene lost 0 bases and the J gene lost 0 bases, with 5 bases spanning the gap. The CDR3 region is CASSLDRSTDTQYF. The CDR3 nucleotides read TGCGCCAGCAGCTTGGACCGGAGCACAGATACGCAGTATTTT. The full variable domain, rest sourced from reference TRBV5-1 and TRBJ2-3, is KAGVTQTPRYLIKTRGQQVTLSCSPISGHRSVSWYQQTPGQGLQFLFEYFSETQRNKGNFPGRFSGRQFSNSRSEMNVSTLELGDSALYLCASSLDRSTDTQYFGPGTRLTVL.

The V gene is TRBV10-3, the J gene TRBJ2-7; 7 bases are shared with TRBD1. Unmatched junction bases numbered 5, after V lost 3 bases and J lost 3 bases. The CDR3 length is 14 residues. From germline, CDR1 is ENHRY and CDR2 SYGVKD. The CDR3 reads CAISDGQGVYEQYF. The CDR3 region has the DNA TGTGCCATCAGTGATGGTCAGGGGGTCTACGAGCAGTACTTC.

This chain connects TRBV2 to TRBJ2-7; possibly TRBD1 for D (5 bases). The V end lost 8 bases, the J end lost 2 bases, and 16 bases lay between the germline ends. Germline V gene lookup returns CDR1 SNHLY and CDR2 FYNNEI. The CDR3 covers 14 residues. The CDR3 DNA reads as TGTGCCAGCGCTATGGGGCCGTTTACCTACGAGCAGTACTTC. This translates into CASAMGPFTYEQYF.

J is TRBJ1-1 and V is TRBV19, with a tentative D call TRBD1 (5 bases). Germline V gene sequence: CDR1 LNHDA, CDR2 SQIVND (reference sequence). V was clipped by 6 bases and J by 2 bases, with 13 bases between them. The CDR3 covers 14 residues. Written as DNA, the CDR3 is TGTGCCAGTAGAGCGACAGATTTTAACACTGAAGCTTTCTTT. Its protein product is CASRATDFNTEAFF.

To note about this clone: Other nucleotide sequences from this sample produce the same CDR3. The rearrangement uses TRBV5-1 and TRBJ2-7; TRBD2 matches 8 bases. The CDR3 contains 14 residues. CDR1 and CDR2 from the germline V gene are SGHRS and YFSETQ. V shed 0 bases and J 4 bases; nucleotides not matched to a gene: 3. In nucleotides, the CDR3 is TGCGCCAGCAGCTTGGCGGGAGGGGGATACGAGCAGTACTTC. As protein: CASSLAGGGYEQYF.

This clone turned up a few times. The CDR3: CASSLDISPLAGPLTYEQYF. The CDR3 coding sequence is TGTGCCAGCAGCTTAGACATATCCCCACTAGCGGGCCCTCTTACCTACGAGCAGTACTTC. The chain carries TRBV7-7 and TRBJ2-7, with 9 positions matching TRBD2. Germline V gene sequence: CDR1 SSHAT, CDR2 FNYEAQ (reference sequence). This CDR3 is 20 amino acids long. V was pared by 1 base and J by 2 bases, with 18 bases of the junction left unmatched.

This clone was observed a single time. The chain is built from TRBV2 and TRBJ2-2; 9 bases are shared with TRBD1. Germline-derived CDR1 and CDR2 are SNHLY and FYNNEI. The V and J ends lost 5 bases and 7 bases, in that order; junction bases with no gene match: 5. The CDR3 extends over 14 amino acids. The CDR3 DNA is TGTGCCAGCAGTTACGGACAGGGGTACGGGGAGCTGTTTTTT. Its translation is CASSYGQGYGELFF.

This chain's CDR3 is CASSLDPINYGYTF. The CDR3 nucleotides read TGTGCCAGCAGCCTAGACCCGATCAACTATGGCTACACCTTC. The chain employs TRBV7-2 and TRBJ1-2; unclear D gene. The CDR3 consists of 14 residues. CDR1 SGHTA and CDR2 FQGNSA come from the germline V gene. Between the trimmed V and J ends, which lost 5 bases and 2 bases, there was a span of 12 bases.

This chain connects TRBV9 to TRBJ2-2; D is unresolved. CDR1 SGDLS and CDR2 YYNGEE come from the germline V gene. The V end lost 4 bases, the J end lost 1 base, and 8 bases lay between the germline ends. The CDR3 covers 14 residues. The CDR3 spells CASSPSRNTGELFF. The CDR3, as DNA: TGTGCCAGCAGCCCCAGCAGGAACACCGGGGAGCTGTTTTTT.

This chain links TRBV19 with TRBJ1-2; D ambiguous. The CDR3 is 14 residues long. Trimming cost V 2 bases and J 1 base, with 8 bases left between them. Germline V gene sequence: CDR1 LNHDA, CDR2 SQIVND (reference sequence). The CDR3 spells CASSINRDNYGYTF. As DNA, the CDR3 is TGTGCCAGTAGTATAAACAGAGATAACTATGGCTACACCTTC.

This rearrangement joins TRBV11-2 to TRBJ2-1; the match to TRBD2 covers 7 bases. The germline gives CDR1 SGHAT, CDR2 FQNNGV. J gave up 1 base and V 5 bases, and 17 bases lay outside the gene matches. The CDR3 length is 19 residues. In DNA, the CDR3 is TGTGCCAGCAGCGACCACCCCCAGGTTGCGGGAGAGTCCTACAATGAGCAGTTCTTC. It specifies CASSDHPQVAGESYNEQFF.